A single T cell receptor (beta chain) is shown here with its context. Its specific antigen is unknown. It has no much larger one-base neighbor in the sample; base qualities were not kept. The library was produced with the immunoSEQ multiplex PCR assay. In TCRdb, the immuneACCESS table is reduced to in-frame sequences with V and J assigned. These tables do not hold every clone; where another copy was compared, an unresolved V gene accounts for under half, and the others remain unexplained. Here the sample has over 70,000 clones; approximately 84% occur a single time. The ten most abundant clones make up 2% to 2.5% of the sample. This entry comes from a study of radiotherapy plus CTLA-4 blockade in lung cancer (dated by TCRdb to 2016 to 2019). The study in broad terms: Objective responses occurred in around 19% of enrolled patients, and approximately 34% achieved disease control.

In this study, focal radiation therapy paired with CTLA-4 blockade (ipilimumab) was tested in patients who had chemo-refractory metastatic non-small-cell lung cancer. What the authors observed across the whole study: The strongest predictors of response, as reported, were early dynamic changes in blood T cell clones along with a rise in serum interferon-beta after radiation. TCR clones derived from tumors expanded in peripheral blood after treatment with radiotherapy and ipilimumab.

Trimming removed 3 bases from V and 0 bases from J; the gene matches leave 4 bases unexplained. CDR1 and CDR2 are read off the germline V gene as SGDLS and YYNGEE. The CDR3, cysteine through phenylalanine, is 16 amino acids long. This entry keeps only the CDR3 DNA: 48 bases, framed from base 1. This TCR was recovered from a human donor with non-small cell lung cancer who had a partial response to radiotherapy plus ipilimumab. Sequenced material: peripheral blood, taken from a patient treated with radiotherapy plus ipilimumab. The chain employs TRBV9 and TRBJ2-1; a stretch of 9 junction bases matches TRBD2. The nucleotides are TGTGCCAGCAGCGCGAGACTAGCGGCCTCCTACAATGAGCAGTTCTTC. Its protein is CASSARLAASYNEQFF.